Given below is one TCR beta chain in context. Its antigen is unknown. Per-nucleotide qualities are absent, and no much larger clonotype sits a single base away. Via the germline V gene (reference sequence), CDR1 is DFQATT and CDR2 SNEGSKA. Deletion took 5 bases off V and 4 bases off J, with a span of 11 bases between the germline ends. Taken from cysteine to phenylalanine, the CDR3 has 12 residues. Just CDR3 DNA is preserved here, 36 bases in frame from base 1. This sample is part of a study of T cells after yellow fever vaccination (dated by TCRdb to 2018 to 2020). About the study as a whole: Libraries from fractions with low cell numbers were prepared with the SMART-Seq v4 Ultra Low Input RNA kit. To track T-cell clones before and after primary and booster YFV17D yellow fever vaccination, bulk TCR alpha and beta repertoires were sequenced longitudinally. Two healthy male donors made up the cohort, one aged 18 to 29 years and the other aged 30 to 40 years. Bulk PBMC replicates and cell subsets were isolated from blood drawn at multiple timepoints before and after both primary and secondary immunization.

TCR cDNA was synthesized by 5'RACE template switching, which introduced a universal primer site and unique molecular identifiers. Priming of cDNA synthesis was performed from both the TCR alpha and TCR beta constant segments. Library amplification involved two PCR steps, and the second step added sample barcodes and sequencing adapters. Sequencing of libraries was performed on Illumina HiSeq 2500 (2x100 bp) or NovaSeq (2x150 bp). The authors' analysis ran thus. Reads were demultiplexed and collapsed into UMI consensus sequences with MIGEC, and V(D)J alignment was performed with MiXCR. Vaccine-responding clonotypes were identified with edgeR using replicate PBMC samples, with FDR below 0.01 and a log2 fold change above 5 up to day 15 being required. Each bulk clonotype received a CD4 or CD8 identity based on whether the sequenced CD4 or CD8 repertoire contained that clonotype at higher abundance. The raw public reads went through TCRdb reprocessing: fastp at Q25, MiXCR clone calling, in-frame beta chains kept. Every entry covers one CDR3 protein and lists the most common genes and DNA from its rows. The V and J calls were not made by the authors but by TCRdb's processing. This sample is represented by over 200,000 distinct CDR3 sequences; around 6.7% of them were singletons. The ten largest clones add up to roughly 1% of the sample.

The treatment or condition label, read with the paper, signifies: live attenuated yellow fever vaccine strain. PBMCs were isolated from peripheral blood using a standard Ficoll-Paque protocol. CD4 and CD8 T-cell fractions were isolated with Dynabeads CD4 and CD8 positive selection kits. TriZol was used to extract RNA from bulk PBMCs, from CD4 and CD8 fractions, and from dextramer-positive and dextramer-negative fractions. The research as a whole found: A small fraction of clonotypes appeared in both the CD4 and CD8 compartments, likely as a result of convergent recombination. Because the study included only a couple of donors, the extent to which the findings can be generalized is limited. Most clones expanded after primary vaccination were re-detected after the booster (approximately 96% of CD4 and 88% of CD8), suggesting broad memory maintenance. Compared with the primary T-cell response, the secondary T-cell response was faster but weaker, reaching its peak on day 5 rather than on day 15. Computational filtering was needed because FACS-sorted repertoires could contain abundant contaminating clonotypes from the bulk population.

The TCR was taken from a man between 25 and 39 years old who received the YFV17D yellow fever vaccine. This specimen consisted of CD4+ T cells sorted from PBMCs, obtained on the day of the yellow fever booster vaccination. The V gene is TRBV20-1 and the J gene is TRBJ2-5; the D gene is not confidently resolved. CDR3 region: CSARSAIETQYF. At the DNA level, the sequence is TGCAGTGCTCGTTCAGCAATAGAGACCCAGTACTTC.